Listed below are T cell receptor beta chains from one sample, sequenced in a study of T-cell memory formation after mild COVID-19. TCRdb ran MiXCR on the 5' RACE reads and lists one entry per CDR3 protein. The repertoire holds about 400,000 distinct CDR3 sequences, with 15% to 20% as singletons. Sequenced sample: PBMCs or a T cell subset sorted from them (not recorded which). Receptor source: a man younger than 35 who had mild COVID-19 (a few samples of this study predate the infection). Cell type and time point are not known. Both conserved end residues are part of each CDR3. Each record gives: CDR3 protein, CDR3 DNA, J gene, clone size, D gene, V gene. A D gene is named only where the DNA matches it firmly. Expanded clones get a size class; other rows say once, few or many, or leave the size out.

CDR3: CASSPGRDSNQPQHF
DNA: TGTGCCAGCAGCCCAGGTCGGGATAGCAATCAGCCCCAGCATTTT
J: TRBJ1-5
size: .
D: .
V: TRBV7-8

CDR3: CATTLETYGYTF
DNA: TGTGCCACGACTCTGGAGACCTATGGCTACACCTTC
J: TRBJ1-2
size: few
D: .
V: TRBV24-1

CDR3: CASSLGRRINTGELFF
DNA: TGTGCCAGCAGCTTAGGCAGAAGGATAAACACCGGGGAGCTGTTTTTT
J: TRBJ2-2
size: .
D: .
V: TRBV7-2

CDR3: CASSLQDAGELFF
DNA: TGTGCCAGCAGCTTACAGGACGCCGGGGAGCTGTTTTTT
J: TRBJ2-2
size: few
D: .
V: TRBV5-5

CDR3: CASSPENGQSGYTF
DNA: TGCGCCAGCAGCCCTGAGAACGGACAGTCCGGCTACACCTTC
J: TRBJ1-2
size: .
D: .
V: TRBV4-3

CDR3: CAISESKGGGANVLTF
DNA: TGTGCCATCAGTGAGTCAAAGGGTGGTGGGGCCAACGTCCTGACTTTC
J: TRBJ2-6
size: .
D: .
V: TRBV10-3

CDR3: CASQLAGANYNEQFF
DNA: TGTGCCAGCCAACTAGCGGGGGCTAACTACAATGAGCAGTTCTTC
J: TRBJ2-1
size: .
D: TRBD2
V: TRBV3-1

CDR3: CASSPIGEGRSLAFF
DNA: TGCGCCAGCAGCCCTATAGGGGAGGGCAGGTCGTTGGCTTTCTTT
J: TRBJ1-1
size: few
D: .
V: TRBV4-1

CDR3: CASSYGTLGVVQYF
DNA: TGTGCCAGCAGCTACGGGACTCTGGGGGTGGTTCAGTACTTC
J: TRBJ2-4
size: few
D: .
V: TRBV7-2

CDR3: CASSQDHRTGYGYTF
DNA: TGTGCCAGCAGCCAAGACCACCGTACGGGATATGGCTACACCTTC
J: TRBJ1-2
size: .
D: .
V: TRBV3-1

CDR3: CASILNGGKNIQYF
DNA: TGTGCCAGCATTCTTAATGGGGGCAAAAACATTCAGTACTTC
J: TRBJ2-4
size: .
D: .
V: TRBV6-6

CDR3: CASTLGQLNTGELFF
DNA: TGCGCCAGCACCCTGGGACAGTTGAACACCGGGGAGCTGTTTTTT
J: TRBJ2-2
size: once
D: TRBD1
V: TRBV4-1

CDR3: CASSPLGLSTDTQYF
DNA: TGTGCCAGCAGCCCCCTTGGTCTGAGCACAGATACGCAGTATTTT
J: TRBJ2-3
size: .
D: .
V: TRBV7-2

CDR3: CASSPPGQRQETQYF
DNA: TGTGCCAGCAGTCCTCCGGGACAAAGGCAAGAGACCCAGTACTTC
J: TRBJ2-5
size: many
D: .
V: TRBV7-6

CDR3: CSTPGGIDTGELFF
DNA: TGCAGCACCCCGGGGGGGATCGACACCGGGGAGCTGTTTTTT
J: TRBJ2-2
size: .
D: TRBD2
V: TRBV29-1